The source of this T cell receptor (beta chain) is a study of graft-versus-host responses after intestinal transplantation. Broader study findings: Early post-transplant declines in HvG were associated with peak levels of circulating GvH clones. Recipient marrow showed GvH clones, some seen first in ileum or blood.

A word on this clone: Its antigen is currently unknown.

Clones were read by immunoSEQ multiplex PCR, and TCRdb kept only the in-frame ones, dropping some. The sample includes some 48,000 clones, approximately 84% of them seen just once. CDR1 and CDR2 from the germline V gene are SEHNR and FQNEAQ (reference sequence). The CDR3 runs 15 residues. V lost 0 bases and J 1 base, leaving 10 bases between the germline ends. The sequencing used unstimulated CD4+ T cells sorted from spleen or lymph node cells, collected before transplant. The chain recombines TRBV7-9 with TRBJ2-7, with D possibly being TRBD1 (6 bases). The receptor was derived from a human donor who was the organ donor for an intestinal transplant. The CDR3 DNA reads as TGTGCCAGCAGCTTAGCAGGGGGTGGTTCCTACGAGCAGTACTTC. Translation gives CASSLAGGGSYEQYF.